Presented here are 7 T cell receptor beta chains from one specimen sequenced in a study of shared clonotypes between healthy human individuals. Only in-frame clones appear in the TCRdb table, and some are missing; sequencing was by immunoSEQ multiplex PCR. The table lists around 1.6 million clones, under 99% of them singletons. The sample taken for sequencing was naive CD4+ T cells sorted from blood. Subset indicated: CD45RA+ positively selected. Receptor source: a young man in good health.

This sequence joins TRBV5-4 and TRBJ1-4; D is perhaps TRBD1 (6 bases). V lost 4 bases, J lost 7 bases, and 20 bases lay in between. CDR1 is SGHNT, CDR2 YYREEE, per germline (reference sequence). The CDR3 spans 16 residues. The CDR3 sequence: CASSRIVQGGGEKLFF. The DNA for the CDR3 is TGTGCCAGCAGCCGCATAGTACAGGGCGGAGGTGAAAAACTGTTTTTT.

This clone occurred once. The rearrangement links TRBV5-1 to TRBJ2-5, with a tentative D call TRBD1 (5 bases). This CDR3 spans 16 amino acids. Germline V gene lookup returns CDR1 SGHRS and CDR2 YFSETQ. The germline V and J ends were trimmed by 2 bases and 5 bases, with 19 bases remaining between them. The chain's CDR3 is CASSFSAGSFRETQYF. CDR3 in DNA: TGCGCCAGCAGCTTCTCGGCAGGGTCGTTTCGGGAGACCCAGTACTTC.

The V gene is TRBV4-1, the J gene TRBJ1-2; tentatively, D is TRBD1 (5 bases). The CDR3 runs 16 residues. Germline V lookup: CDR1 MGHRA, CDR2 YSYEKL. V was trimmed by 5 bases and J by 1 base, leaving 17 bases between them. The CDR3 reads CASSEILGLFNYGYTF. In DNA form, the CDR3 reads TGCGCCAGCAGCGAAATCTTGGGACTCTTTAACTATGGCTACACCTTC.

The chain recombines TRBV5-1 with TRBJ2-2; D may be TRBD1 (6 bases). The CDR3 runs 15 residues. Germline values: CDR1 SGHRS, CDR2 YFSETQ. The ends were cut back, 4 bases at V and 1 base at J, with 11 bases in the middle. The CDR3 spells CASSADRLNTGELFF. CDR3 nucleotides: TGCGCCAGCAGCGCCGACAGGCTGAACACCGGGGAGCTGTTTTTT.

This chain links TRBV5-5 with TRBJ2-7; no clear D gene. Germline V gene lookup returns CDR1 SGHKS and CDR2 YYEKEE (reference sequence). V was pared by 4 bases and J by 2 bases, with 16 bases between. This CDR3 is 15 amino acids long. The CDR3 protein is CASSLGRPTPYEQYF. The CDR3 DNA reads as TGTGCCAGCAGCCTCGGACGGCCGACACCCTACGAGCAGTACTTC. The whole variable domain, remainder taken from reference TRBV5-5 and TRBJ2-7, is DAGVTQSPTHLIKTRGQQVTLRCSPISGHKSVSWYQQVLGQGPQFIFQYYEKEERGRGNFPDRFSARQFPNYSSELNVNALLLGDSALYLCASSLGRPTPYEQYFGPGTRLTVT.

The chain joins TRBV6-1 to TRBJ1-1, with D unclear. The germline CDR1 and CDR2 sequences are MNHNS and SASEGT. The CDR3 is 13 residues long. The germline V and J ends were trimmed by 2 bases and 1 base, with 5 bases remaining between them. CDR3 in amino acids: CASSEFSNTEAFF. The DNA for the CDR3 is TGTGCCAGCAGTGAATTCTCGAACACTGAAGCTTTCTTT.

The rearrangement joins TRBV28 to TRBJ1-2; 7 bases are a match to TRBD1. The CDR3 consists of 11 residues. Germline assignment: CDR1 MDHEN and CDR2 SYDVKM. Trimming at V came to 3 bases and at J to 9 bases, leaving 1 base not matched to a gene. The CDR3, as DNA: TGTGCCAGCAGTTTGACAGGGAGCTACACCTTC. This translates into CASSLTGSYTF.